This TCR beta chain was captured by sequencing in a study of blood T cells in healthy people across ages. Primers used in a second PCR of about 7 to 12 cycles were a sample-barcoded 5' primer and a J-beta primer mix. TCRdb processed the 5' RACE reads anew with MiXCR; each CDR3 protein has one entry. The sample yields 700,000 to 850,000 distinct CDR3 sequences, 35% to 40% seen once. CDR3 length equals 16 residues. Germline V CDR1 and CDR2: SGDLS, YYNGEE. V lost 5 bases and J lost 7; bases outside the gene matches: 18. The TCR originated in a man aged 18 to 30 in good health. Sequenced sample: blood. V is TRBV9 and J is TRBJ2-7; 7 bases are a match to TRBD2. The CDR3 DNA follows: TGTGCCAGCAGTCCACGACTAGCCAGCTCCTACAATGAGCAGTACTTC. It is translated as CASSPRLASSYNEQYF.